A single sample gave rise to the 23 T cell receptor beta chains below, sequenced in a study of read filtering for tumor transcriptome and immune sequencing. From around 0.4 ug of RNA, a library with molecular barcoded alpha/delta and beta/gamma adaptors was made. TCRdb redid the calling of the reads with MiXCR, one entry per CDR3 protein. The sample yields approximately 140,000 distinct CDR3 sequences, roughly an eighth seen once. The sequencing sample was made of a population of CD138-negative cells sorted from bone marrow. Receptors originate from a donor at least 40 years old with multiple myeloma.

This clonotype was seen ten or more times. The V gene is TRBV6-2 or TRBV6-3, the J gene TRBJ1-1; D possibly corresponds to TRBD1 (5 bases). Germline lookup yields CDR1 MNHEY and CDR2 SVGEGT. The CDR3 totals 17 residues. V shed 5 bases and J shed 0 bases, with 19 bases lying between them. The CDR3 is CASSTWTFRAVNTEAFF. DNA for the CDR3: TGTGCCAGCAGTACCTGGACATTCCGGGCTGTGAACACTGAAGCTTTCTTT.

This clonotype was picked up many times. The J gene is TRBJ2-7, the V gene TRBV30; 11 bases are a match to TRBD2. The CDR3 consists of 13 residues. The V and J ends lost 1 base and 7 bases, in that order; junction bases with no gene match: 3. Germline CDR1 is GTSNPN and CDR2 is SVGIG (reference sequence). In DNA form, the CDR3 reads TGTGCCTGGAGTGAAAGACTAGCGGGAGAGCAGTACTTC. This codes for CAWSERLAGEQYF. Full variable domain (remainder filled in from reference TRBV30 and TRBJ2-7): SQTIHQWPATLVQPVGSPLSLECTVEGTSNPNLYWYRQAAGRGLQLLFYSVGIGQISSEVPQNLSASRPQDRQFILSSKKLLLSDSGFYLCAWSERLAGEQYFGPGTRLTVT.

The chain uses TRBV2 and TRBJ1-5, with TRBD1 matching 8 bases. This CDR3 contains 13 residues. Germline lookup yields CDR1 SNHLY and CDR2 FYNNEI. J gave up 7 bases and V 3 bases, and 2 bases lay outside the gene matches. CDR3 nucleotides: TGTGCCAGCAGTGAGGACAGGGCGCAGCCCCAGCATTTT. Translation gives CASSEDRAQPQHF. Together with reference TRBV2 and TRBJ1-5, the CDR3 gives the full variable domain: EPEVTQTPSHQVTQMGQEVILRCVPISNHLYFYWYRQILGQKVEFLVSFYNNEISEKSEIFDDQFSVERPDGSNFTLKIRSTKLEDSAMYFCASSEDRAQPQHFGDGTRLSIL.

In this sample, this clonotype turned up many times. CDR3 residues: CSVPFGDGATYEQYF. The CDR3 DNA reads as TGCAGCGTTCCCTTTGGGGACGGAGCTACCTACGAGCAGTACTTC. The V call is TRBV29-1, the J call TRBJ2-7, with D perhaps being TRBD1 or TRBD2 (5 bases each). V shed 5 bases and J shed 2 bases, with 19 bases lying between them. The CDR3 has 15 residues. The V gene's germline CDR1 is SQVTM and CDR2 ANQGSEA.

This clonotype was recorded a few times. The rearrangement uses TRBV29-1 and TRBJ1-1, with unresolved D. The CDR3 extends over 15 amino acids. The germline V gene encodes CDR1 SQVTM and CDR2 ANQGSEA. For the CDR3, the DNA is TGCGGCGCCCCCAAGTTAGAGGGTCTAAACACTGAAGCTTTCTTT. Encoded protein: CGAPKLEGLNTEAFF.

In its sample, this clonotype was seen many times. The CDR3 bases are TGTGCCAGCAGTGATAATAAGATGGGGGCCACCGGGGAGCTGTTTTTT. It is translated as CASSDNKMGATGELFF. The V call is TRBV2, the J call TRBJ2-2, with a weak D call TRBD1 (6 bases). The CDR3 length is 16 residues. Trimming pared 3 bases from V and 4 bases from J, leaving 15 bases between. Germline V gene lookup returns CDR1 SNHLY and CDR2 FYNNEI.

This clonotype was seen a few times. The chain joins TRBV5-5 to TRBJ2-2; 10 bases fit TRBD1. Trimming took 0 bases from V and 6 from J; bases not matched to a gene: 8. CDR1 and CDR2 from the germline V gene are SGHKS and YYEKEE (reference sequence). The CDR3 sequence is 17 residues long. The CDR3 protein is CASSLATGQGLSGELFF. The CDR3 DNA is TGTGCCAGCAGCTTGGCCACGGGACAGGGGTTATCCGGGGAGCTGTTTTTT.

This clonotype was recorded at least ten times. The CDR3 bases are TGCAGCGTTGATGATGGACTTCCAGAGACCCAGTACTTC. This translates into CSVDDGLPETQYF. The chain joins TRBV29-1 to TRBJ2-5; D possibly corresponds to TRBD2 (5 bases). There are 13 residues in the CDR3. Germline loops: CDR1 SQVTM, CDR2 ANQGSEA. Trimming pared 3 bases from V and 4 bases from J, leaving 12 bases between.

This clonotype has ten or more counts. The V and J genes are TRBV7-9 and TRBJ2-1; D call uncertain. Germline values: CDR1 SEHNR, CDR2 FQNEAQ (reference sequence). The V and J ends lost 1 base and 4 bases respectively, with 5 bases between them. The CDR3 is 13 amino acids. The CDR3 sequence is CASSLGQYNEQFF. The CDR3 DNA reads TGTGCCAGCAGCTTAGGGCAATACAATGAGCAGTTCTTC.

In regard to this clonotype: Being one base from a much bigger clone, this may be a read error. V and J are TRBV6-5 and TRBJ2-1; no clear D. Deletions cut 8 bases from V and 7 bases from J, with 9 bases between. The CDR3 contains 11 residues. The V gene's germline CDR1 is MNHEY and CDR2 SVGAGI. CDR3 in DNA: TGTGCCAGCGGTCGTCTAAATGAGCAGTTCTTC. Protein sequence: CASGRLNEQFF.

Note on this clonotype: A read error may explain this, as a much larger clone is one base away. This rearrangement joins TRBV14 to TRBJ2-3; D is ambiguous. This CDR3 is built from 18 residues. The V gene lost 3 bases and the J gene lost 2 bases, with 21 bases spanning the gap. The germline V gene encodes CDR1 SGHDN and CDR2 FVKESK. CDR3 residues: CASSQKDGTIWDTDTQYF. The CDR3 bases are TGTGCCAGCAGCCAGAAGGACGGAACAATCTGGGACACAGATACGCAGTATTTT.

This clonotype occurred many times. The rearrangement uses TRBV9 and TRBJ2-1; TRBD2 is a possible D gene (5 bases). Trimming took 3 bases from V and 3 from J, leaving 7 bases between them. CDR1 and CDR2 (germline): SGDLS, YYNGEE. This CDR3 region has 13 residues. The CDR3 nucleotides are TGTGCCAGCAGCGCGAGCGGCTACAATGAGCAGTTCTTC. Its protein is CASSASGYNEQFF.

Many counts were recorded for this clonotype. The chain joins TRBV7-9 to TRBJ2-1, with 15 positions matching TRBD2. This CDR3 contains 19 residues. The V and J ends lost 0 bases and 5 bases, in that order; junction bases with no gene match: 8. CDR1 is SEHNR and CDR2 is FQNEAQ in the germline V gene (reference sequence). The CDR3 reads CASSLAVGLAGGRNNEQFF. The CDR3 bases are TGTGCCAGCAGCTTAGCTGTCGGACTAGCGGGAGGGAGAAACAATGAGCAGTTCTTC.

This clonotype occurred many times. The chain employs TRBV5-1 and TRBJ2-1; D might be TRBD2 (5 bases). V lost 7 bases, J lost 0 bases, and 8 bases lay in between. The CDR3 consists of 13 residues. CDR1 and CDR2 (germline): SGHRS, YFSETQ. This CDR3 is CASVGSSYNEQFF. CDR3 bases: TGCGCCAGCGTGGGGAGCTCCTACAATGAGCAGTTCTTC.

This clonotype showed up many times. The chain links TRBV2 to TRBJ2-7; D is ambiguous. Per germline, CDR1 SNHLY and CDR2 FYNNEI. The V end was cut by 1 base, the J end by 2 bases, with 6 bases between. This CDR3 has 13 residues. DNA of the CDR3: TGTGCCAGCAGTGAAGGGGCAGCCTACGAGCAGTACTTC. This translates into CASSEGAAYEQYF.

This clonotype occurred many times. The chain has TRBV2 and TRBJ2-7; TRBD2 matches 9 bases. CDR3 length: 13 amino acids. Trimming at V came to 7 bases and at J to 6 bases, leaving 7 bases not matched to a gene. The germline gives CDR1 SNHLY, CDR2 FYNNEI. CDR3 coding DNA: TGTGCCAGCACGGGGCGGGAGGGCGGCGAGCAGTACTTC. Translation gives CASTGREGGEQYF.

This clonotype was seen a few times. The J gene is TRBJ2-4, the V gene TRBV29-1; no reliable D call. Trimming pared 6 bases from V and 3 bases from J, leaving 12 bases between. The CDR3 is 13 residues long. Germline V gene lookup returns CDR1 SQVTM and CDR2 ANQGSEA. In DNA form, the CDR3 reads TGCAGCGTCCCAGTGGGCGGCAAAAACATTCAGTACTTC. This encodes CSVPVGGKNIQYF.

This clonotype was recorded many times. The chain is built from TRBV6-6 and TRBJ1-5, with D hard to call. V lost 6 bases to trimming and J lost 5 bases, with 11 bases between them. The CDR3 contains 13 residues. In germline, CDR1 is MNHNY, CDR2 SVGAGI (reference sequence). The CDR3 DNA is TGTGCCAGCAGCCCGCGGTCTGATCAGCCCCAGCATTTT. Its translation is CASSPRSDQPQHF.

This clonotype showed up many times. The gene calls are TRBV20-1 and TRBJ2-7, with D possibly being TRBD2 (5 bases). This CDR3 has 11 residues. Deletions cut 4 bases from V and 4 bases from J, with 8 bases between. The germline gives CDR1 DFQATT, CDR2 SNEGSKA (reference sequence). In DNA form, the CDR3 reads TGCAGTGCTAAGCGAGGGTACGAGCAGTACTTC. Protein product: CSAKRGYEQYF.

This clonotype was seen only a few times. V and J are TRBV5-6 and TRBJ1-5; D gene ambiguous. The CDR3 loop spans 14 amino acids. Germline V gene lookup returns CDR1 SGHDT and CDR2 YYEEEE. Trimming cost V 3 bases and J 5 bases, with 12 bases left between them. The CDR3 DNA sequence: TGTGCCAGCAGCTCTGGACTCCTCGATCAGCCCCAGCATTTT. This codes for CASSSGLLDQPQHF.

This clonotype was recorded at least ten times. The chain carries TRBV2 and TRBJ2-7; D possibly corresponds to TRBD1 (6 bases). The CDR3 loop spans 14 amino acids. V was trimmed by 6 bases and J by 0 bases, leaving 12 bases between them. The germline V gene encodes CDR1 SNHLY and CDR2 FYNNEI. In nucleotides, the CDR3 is TGTGCCAGCAGCCCACAGGGAAGCTCCTACGAGCAGTACTTC. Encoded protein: CASSPQGSSYEQYF.

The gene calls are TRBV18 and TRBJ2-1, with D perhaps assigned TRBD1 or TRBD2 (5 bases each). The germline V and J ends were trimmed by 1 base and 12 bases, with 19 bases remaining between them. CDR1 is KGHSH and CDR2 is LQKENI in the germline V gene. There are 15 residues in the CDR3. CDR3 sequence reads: CASSPRSAGTDGQFF. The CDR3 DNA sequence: TGTGCCAGCTCACCACGCTCAGCTGGGACCGATGGGCAGTTCTTC.

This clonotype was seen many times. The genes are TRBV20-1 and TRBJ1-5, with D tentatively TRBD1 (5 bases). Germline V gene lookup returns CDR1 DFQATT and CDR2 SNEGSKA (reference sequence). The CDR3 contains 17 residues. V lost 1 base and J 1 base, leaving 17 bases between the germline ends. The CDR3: CSARVDPGTGSNQPQHF. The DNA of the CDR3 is TGCAGTGCTAGAGTTGACCCAGGGACTGGAAGCAATCAGCCCCAGCATTTT.